Listed here are 5 T cell receptor beta chains from one sample, sequenced in a study of cytomegalovirus exposure and HLA in healthy donors. Primers for the PCR totalled 60 Vbeta and 13 Jbeta. Some clones are missing from TCRdb's copy, which holds only in-frame ones; the method was immunoSEQ multiplex PCR. The sample has approximately 130,000 clones; the top ten hold 2%. Sequencing was carried out using PBMCs. Receptors were obtained from an older woman in good health and CMV-seronegative.

CDR3 nucleotide sequence: TGTGCCAGCAGGCTGGGACAGGGTGGAGAAAAACTGTTTTTT. The encoded protein is CASRLGQGGEKLFF. The chain joins TRBV28 to TRBJ1-4; 9 bases match TRBD1. The trim removed 6 bases at V and 8 bases at J, leaving 7 bases unmatched. The V gene's germline CDR1 is MDHEN and CDR2 SYDVKM. The CDR3 spans 14 residues.

The chain recombines TRBV11-3 with TRBJ2-2, with 7 bases identical to TRBD1. V shed 5 bases, J shed 3 bases, and the junction held 9 bases outside the gene matches. Germline CDR1 and CDR2: SGHNT and YENEEA. This CDR3 region has 16 residues. The CDR3 loop reads CASSATGSPYTGELFF. CDR3 DNA sequence: TGTGCCAGCAGCGCGACAGGGTCCCCCTACACCGGGGAGCTGTTTTTT.

J is TRBJ1-1 and V is TRBV14; D unclear. This CDR3 is 13 amino acids long. V shed 1 base and J shed 0 bases, with 3 bases lying between them. The V gene's germline CDR1 is SGHDN and CDR2 FVKESK. CDR3 DNA: TGTGCCAGCAGCCAAGCTTTGAACACTGAAGCTTTCTTT. It specifies CASSQALNTEAFF.

This rearrangement joins TRBV2 to TRBJ1-1; 8 positions match TRBD1. Germline CDR1 is SNHLY and CDR2 is FYNNEI. The junction had 11 bases not matched to a gene; V was cut back by 3 bases and J by 2 bases. This CDR3 is 17 amino acids long. CDR3 sequence (DNA): TGTGCCAGCAGTGAGATAGGGAATGGACAGGGTAACACTGAAGCTTTCTTT. Protein sequence: CASSEIGNGQGNTEAFF.

The V and J genes are TRBV4-2 and TRBJ2-7, with 8 bases aligning to TRBD2. The CDR3 runs to 16 residues. The J segment lost 0 bases and the V segment lost 2 bases, leaving 6 bases of the junction unmatched. Per the germline V gene, CDR1 is LGHNA and CDR2 is YNFKEQ. The CDR3 here is CASSQPMSGSSYEQYF. In DNA, the CDR3 is TGTGCCAGCAGCCAACCAATGAGCGGGAGCTCCTACGAGCAGTACTTC.